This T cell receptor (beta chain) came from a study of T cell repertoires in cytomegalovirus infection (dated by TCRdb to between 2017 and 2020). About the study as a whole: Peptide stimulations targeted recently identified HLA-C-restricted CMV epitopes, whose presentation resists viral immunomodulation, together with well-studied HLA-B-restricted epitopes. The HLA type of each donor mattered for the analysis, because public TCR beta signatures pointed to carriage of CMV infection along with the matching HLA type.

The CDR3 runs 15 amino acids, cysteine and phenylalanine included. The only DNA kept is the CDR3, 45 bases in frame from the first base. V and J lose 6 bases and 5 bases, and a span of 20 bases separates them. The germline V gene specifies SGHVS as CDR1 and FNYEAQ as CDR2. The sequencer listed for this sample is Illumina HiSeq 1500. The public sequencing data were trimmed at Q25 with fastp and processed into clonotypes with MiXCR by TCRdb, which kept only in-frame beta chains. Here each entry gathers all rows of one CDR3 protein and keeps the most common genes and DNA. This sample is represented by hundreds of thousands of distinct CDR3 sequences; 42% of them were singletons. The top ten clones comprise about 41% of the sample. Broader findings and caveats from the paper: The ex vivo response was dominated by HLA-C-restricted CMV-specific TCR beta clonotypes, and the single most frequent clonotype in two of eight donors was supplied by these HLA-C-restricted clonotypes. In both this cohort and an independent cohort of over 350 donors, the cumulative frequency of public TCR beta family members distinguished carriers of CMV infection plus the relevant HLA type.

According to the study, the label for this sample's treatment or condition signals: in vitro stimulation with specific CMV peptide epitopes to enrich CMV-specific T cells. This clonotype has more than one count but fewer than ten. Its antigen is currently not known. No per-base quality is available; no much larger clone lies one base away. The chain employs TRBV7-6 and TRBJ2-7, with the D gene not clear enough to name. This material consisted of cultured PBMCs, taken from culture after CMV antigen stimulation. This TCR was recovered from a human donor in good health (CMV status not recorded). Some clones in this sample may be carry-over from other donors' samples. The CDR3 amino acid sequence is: CASSSAGSSPDEQYF. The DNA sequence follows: TGTGCCAGCAGTTCAGCAGGTTCAAGCCCCGACGAGCAGTACTTC.